Below, 10 T cell receptor beta chains from the same sample are listed, as sequenced in a study of cytomegalovirus exposure and HLA in healthy donors (dated by TCRdb to the late 2010s). Libraries were made using the immunoSEQ multiplex PCR assay. For the multiplex PCR, a mixture combining 60 forward primers for TCR Vbeta segments and 13 reverse primers for TCR Jbeta segments was used. The table comes from immuneACCESS by way of TCRdb, which keeps in-frame sequences with V and J called. Part of the clones is missing from these tables; in studies checked, under half for an unresolved V gene and the rest for unknown reasons. The sample table records approximately 92,000 clones; nearly 70% of these occur just once. Around 2.5% of the sample comes from the top ten. Source material: PBMCs. The source is a man over 45 in good health and CMV-seronegative.

This sequence joins TRBV28 and TRBJ2-3, with 12 bases lining up with TRBD2. This CDR3 is 14 amino acids long. Trimming at V came to 6 bases and at J to 4 bases, leaving 2 bases not matched to a gene. Germline CDR1 MDHEN, CDR2 SYDVKM. The CDR3 DNA is TGTGCCAGCAGCCTAGCGGGAGGGTCAGATACGCAGTATTTT. Translation gives CASSLAGGSDTQYF.

J is TRBJ2-1 and V is TRBV4-3; TRBD2 is a possible D gene (5 bases). The ends were cut back, 3 bases at V and 6 bases at J, with 18 bases in the middle. The CDR3 runs 16 residues. The germline CDR1 and CDR2 sequences are LGHNA and YSLEER. The chain's CDR3 is CASSQDTTNNPNEQFF. CDR3 sequence (DNA): TGCGCCAGCAGCCAGGATACGACTAACAACCCCAATGAGCAGTTCTTC.

V is TRBV4-2 and J is TRBJ2-3; 13 bases line up with TRBD2. The CDR3 sequence is 16 residues long. V shed 4 bases, J shed 5 bases, and the junction held 6 bases outside the gene matches. Germline values: CDR1 LGHNA, CDR2 YNFKEQ. CDR3 nucleotide sequence: TGTGCCAGCAGCCTAGGGACTAGCGGGGCCGGAGATACGCAGTATTTT. This codes for CASSLGTSGAGDTQYF.

This chain joins TRBV5-1 and TRBJ1-1, with D possibly matching TRBD1 (5 bases). Trimming left V 4 bases short and J 4 bases short, with 14 bases between. The CDR3 length is 14 residues. The germline V gene encodes CDR1 SGHRS and CDR2 YFSETQ. CDR3 amino acids: CASSRTGGGTEAFF. The CDR3 DNA sequence: TGCGCCAGCAGCCGGACTGGGGGAGGCACTGAAGCTTTCTTT. The full variable domain, with the rest looked up from reference TRBV5-1 and TRBJ1-1, is KAGVTQTPRYLIKTRGQQVTLSCSPISGHRSVSWYQQTPGQGLQFLFEYFSETQRNKGNFPGRFSGRQFSNSRSEMNVSTLELGDSALYLCASSRTGGGTEAFFGQGTRLTVV.

A remark on this clone: At one boundary the junction diverges from the germline segment, which might be a read error. The chain employs TRBV7-7 and TRBJ2-1; 12 positions agree with TRBD2. The length of the CDR3 is 14 residues. Per germline, CDR1 SSHAT and CDR2 FNYEAQ (reference sequence). The chain's CDR3 is CASSRTSGVLEQFF. The CDR3 DNA follows: TGTGCTAGCAGCCGGACTAGCGGGGTCCTTGAGCAGTTCTTC. The variable domain in full, completed from reference TRBV7-7 and TRBJ2-1, reads GAGVSQSPRYKVTKRGQDVTLRCDPISSHATLYWYQQALGQGPEFLTYFNYEAQPDKSGLPSDRFSAERPEGSISTLTIQRTEQRDSAMYRCASSRTSGVLEQFFGPGTRLTVL.

CDR3 loop: CASSWLQGTWTDTQYF. CDR3 bases: TGTGCCAGCAGCTGGCTACAGGGGACGTGGACAGATACGCAGTATTTT. The chain uses TRBV5-5 and TRBJ2-3; TRBD1 matches at 7 bases. The germline gives CDR1 SGHKS, CDR2 YYEKEE (reference sequence). The CDR3 loop spans 16 amino acids. Trimming removed 3 bases from V and 3 bases from J; junction bases left unmatched: 10.

The chain has TRBV15 and TRBJ2-7; 12 bases match TRBD2. This CDR3 comprises 16 residues. Looked up from germline, CDR1 is LNHNV and CDR2 is YYDKDF (reference sequence). V dropped 5 bases and J dropped 2; count of bases not matched to a gene: 7. The CDR3 here is CATSGWTSGKTYEQYV. The CDR3 nucleotides are TGTGCCACCAGCGGGTGGACTAGCGGGAAAACCTACGAGCAGTACGTC.

The genes are TRBV5-4 and TRBJ2-3; 15 bases line up with TRBD2. Per germline, CDR1 SGHNT and CDR2 YYREEE (reference sequence). The CDR3 contains 16 residues. The junction had 2 bases not matched to a gene; V was cut back by 2 bases and J by 4 bases. CDR3 protein: CASSLGTSGRSDTQYF. In DNA form, the CDR3 reads TGTGCCAGCAGCTTAGGGACTAGCGGGAGGTCAGATACGCAGTATTTT.

The J gene is TRBJ2-7, the V gene TRBV9; D is uncertain. CDR3 size: 14 residues. Germline V gene data show CDR1 as SGDLS and CDR2 as YYNGEE. Trimming stripped 1 base from V and 5 bases from J, with 13 bases between. The CDR3 here is CASSVQMDRDEQYF. For the CDR3, the DNA is TGTGCCAGCAGCGTACAGATGGATCGGGACGAGCAGTACTTC.

This chain joins TRBV4-2 and TRBJ2-2; TRBD2 aligns across 8 bases. The ends lost 1 base at V and 15 bases at J; junction bases unmatched: 7. Looked up from germline, CDR1 is LGHNA and CDR2 is YNFKEQ. This CDR3 comprises 13 residues. CDR3 DNA sequence: TGTGCCAGCAGCCAAGTGGTGAGCGGGGGTGTGTTTTTT. Protein product: CASSQVVSGGVFF.